These T cell receptor beta chains were read from a single sample in a study of blood T cell repertoires in COVID-19. TCRdb's table, derived via immunoSEQ multiplex PCR, lists solely in-frame clones and lacks some. The sample lists about 140,000 clones; around three quarters were seen once. Sample: peripheral blood. These receptors were obtained from a man in his sixties with acute or convalescent COVID-19. CDR3s include the opening cysteine and the closing phenylalanine or tryptophan. The D gene is left open where the match is weak. Expanded clones get a size class; other rows say once, few or many, or leave the size out.

TRBJ1-2,-,-,TRBV18,TGTGCCAGCTCACCGGGCCGGATAAGTGGCTACACCTTC,CASSPGRISGYTF
TRBJ1-4,few,TRBD1,TRBV7-9,TGTGCCAGCAGCTCACTACAGGGGGCAACTAATGAAAAACTGTTTTTT,CASSSLQGATNEKLFF
TRBJ1-5,once,-,TRBV5-8,TGTGCCAGCAGCTTGAAACAGCAAAATCAGCCCCAGCATTTT,CASSLKQQNQPQHF
TRBJ2-7,-,-,TRBV6-5,TGTGCCAGCAGTCCTCCCGGACTAACCTACGAGCAGTACTTC,CASSPPGLTYEQYF
TRBJ1-4,-,TRBD1,TRBV28,TGTGCCAGCAGTCAGGGGACAGGAACAACTAATGAAAAACTGTTTTTT,CASSQGTGTTNEKLFF
TRBJ1-2,once,-,TRBV29-1,TGCAGCGTTGGTGGCAGGTTGAATGGCTACACCTTC,CSVGGRLNGYTF
TRBJ1-5,-,-,TRBV19,TGTGCCAGTAGTATCAGCACGACACGGAATCAGCCCCAGCATTTT,CASSISTTRNQPQHF
TRBJ1-1,-,-,TRBV5-6,TGTGCCAGCCACTCGGGACTATTGAACACTGAAGCTTTCTTT,CASHSGLLNTEAFF
TRBJ2-3,-,-,TRBV6-2/TRBV6-3,TGTGCCAGCAGTTCGGGCGGGGTCGGGGGAGATACGCAGTATTTT,CASSSGGVGGDTQYF
TRBJ2-7,once,TRBD1,TRBV4-1,TGCGCCAGCAGCCAAGGACAGGGGGCGCTTTACGAGCAGTACTTC,CASSQGQGALYEQYF
TRBJ2-1,-,-,TRBV5-4,TGTGCCAGCAGCTTGGTTCTAGGATCCTACAATGAGCAGTTCTTC,CASSLVLGSYNEQFF
TRBJ2-1,-,TRBD2,TRBV4-3,TGCGCCAGCAGCCAAGTCCGTGGGACTAGCGGGAGTCCGAGCTACAATGAGCAGTTCTTC,CASSQVRGTSGSPSYNEQFF
TRBJ2-5,-,TRBD2,TRBV6-5,TGTGCCAGCAGACAGAGCGGGAGGGCCAGTGAGGCCCAGTACTTC,CASRQSGRASEAQYF
TRBJ2-1,-,-,TRBV24-1,TGTGCCACCAGCCCGGACAATGGCCCCTACAATGAGCAGTTCTTC,CATSPDNGPYNEQFF
TRBJ2-7,-,-,TRBV6-5,TGTGCCAGCAGTTACGGGGGGTCTAGCGCGCTTATAGGGCAGTACTTC,CASSYGGSSALIGQYF
TRBJ2-3,-,TRBD2,TRBV2,TGTGCCAGCCGACTAGCGGACCGCACAGATACGCAGTATTTT,CASRLADRTDTQYF
TRBJ2-7,-,TRBD2,TRBV7-6,TGTGCCAGCAGTCGTACTAGCGGAGAGGGGAACGAGCAGTACTTC,CASSRTSGEGNEQYF
TRBJ2-2,-,-,TRBV7-9,TGTGCCAGCAGCCCAGGGACAACCACCGGGGAGCTGTTTTTT,CASSPGTTTGELFF